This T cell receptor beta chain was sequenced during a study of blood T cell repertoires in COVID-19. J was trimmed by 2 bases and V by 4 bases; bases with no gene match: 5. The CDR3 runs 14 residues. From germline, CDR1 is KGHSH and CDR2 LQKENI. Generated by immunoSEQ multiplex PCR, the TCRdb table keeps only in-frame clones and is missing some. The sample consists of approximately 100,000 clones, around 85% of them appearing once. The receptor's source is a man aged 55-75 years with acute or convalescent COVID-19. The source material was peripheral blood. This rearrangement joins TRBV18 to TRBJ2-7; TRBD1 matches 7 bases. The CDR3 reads CASSLGQPAYEQYF. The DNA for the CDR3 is TGTGCCAGCTCACTGGGACAGCCTGCCTACGAGCAGTACTTC.